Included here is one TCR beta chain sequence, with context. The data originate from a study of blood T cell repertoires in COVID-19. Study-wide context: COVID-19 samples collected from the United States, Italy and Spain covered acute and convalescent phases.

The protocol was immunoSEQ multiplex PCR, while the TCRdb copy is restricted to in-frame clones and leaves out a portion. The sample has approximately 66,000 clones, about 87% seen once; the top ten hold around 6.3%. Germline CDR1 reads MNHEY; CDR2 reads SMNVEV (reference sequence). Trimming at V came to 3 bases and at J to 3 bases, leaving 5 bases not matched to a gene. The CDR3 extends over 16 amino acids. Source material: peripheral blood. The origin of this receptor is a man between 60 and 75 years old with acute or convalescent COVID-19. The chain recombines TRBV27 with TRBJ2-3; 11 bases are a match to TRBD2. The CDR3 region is CASSFSGLAETDTQYF. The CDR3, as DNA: TGTGCCAGCAGTTTTTCGGGACTAGCGGAAACAGATACGCAGTATTTT.